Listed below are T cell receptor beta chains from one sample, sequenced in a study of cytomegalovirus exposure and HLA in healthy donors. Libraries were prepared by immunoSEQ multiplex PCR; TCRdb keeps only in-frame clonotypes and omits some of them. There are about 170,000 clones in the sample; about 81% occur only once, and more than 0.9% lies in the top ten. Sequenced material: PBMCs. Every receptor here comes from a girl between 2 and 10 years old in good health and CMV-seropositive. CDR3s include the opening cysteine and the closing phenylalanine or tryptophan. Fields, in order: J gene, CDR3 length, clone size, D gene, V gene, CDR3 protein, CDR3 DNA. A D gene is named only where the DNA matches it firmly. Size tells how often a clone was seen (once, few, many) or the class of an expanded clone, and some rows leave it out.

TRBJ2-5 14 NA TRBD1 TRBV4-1 CASSHRQGQETQYF TGCGCCAGCAGCCATAGACAGGGCCAAGAGACCCAGTACTTC
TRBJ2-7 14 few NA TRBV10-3 CAIRDRDTSYEQYF TGTGCCATCAGAGACCGGGACACATCCTACGAGCAGTACTTC
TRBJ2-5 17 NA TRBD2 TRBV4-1 CASSQGSGRAYQETQYF TGCGCCAGCAGCCAAGGTAGCGGGAGGGCCTACCAAGAGACCCAGTACTTC
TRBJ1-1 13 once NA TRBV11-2 CASSYAYPTEAFF TGTGCCAGCAGCTATGCCTATCCAACTGAAGCTTTCTTT
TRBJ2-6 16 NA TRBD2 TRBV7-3 CASSLMGGSGANVLTF TGTGCCAGCAGCTTAATGGGAGGGTCTGGGGCCAACGTCCTGACTTTC
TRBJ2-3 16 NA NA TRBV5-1 CASSLVQEGSTDTQYF TGCGCCAGCAGCTTGGTCCAGGAGGGGAGCACAGATACGCAGTATTTT
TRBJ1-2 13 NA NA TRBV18 CASSPPFVYGYTF TGTGCCAGCTCACCACCATTCGTCTATGGCTACACCTTC
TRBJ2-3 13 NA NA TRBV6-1 CASSATRPGLRYF TGTGCCAGCAGTGCGACACGGCCCGGACTCAGATATTTT
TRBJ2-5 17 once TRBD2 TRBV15 CATSRMGLAESKETQYF TGTGCCACCAGCAGGATGGGACTAGCGGAGTCAAAAGAGACCCAGTACTTC
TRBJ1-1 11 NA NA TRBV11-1 CASSQNTEAFF TGTGCCAGCAGCCAAAACACTGAAGCTTTCTTT
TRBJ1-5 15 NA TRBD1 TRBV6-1 CASSEGDRGHQPQHF TGTGCCAGCAGTGAGGGGGACAGGGGGCATCAGCCCCAGCATTTT
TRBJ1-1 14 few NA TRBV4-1 CASSQDRTNPEAFF TGCGCCAGCAGCCAAGATCGAACTAATCCTGAAGCTTTCTTT
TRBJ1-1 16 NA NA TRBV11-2 CASSARRVTMNTEAFF TGTGCCAGCAGCGCTCGACGGGTCACCATGAACACTGAAGCTTTCTTT
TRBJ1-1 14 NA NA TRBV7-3 CASSPIHRDTEAFF TGTGCCAGCAGTCCAATTCACAGGGACACTGAAGCTTTCTTT
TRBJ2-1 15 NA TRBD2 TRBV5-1 CASSLILAGLNEQFF TGCGCCAGCAGCTTGATCCTAGCGGGGCTCAATGAGCAGTTCTTC
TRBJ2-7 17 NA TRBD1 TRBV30 CAWIRDRGQYRTYEQYF TGTGCCTGGATCCGGGACAGGGGACAATACCGGACCTACGAGCAGTACTTC
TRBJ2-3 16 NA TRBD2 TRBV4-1 CASSLRAASGLDTQYF TGCGCCAGCAGCCTCCGGGCGGCTAGCGGGTTAGATACGCAGTATTTT
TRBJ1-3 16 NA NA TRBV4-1 CASSQGRGRRGSTIYF TGCGCCAGCAGCCAAGGAAGGGGACGCCGGGGGAGCACCATATATTTT
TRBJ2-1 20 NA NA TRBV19 CASSKNTGVFGGVILNEQFF TGTGCCAGTAGTAAAAACACAGGGGTTTTTGGAGGGGTGATCCTCAATGAGCAGTTCTTC
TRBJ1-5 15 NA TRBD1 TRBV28 CASSSDRGRSQPQHF TGTGCCAGCAGTTCCGACAGGGGGCGTTCTCAGCCCCAGCATTTT
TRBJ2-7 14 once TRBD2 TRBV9 CASSLTSGRTEQYF TGTGCCAGCAGCTTGACTAGCGGGAGGACCGAGCAGTACTTC
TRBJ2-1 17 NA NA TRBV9 CASSVAPLGSSYNEQFF TGTGCCAGCAGCGTAGCCCCTCTGGGGAGCTCCTACAATGAGCAGTTCTTC
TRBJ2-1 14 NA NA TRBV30 CAWSWDSLPNEQFF TGTGCCTGGAGTTGGGACTCCCTTCCCAATGAGCAGTTCTTC
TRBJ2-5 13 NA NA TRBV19 CASSIPGTGTQYF TGTGCCAGTAGTATACCCGGCACGGGAACCCAGTACTTC
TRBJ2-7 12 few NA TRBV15 CATSDRPPEQYF TGTGCCACCAGCGACAGGCCCCCCGAGCAGTACTTC
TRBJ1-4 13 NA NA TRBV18 CASSAKTVEKLFF TGTGCCAGCTCAGCGAAGACAGTTGAAAAACTGTTTTTT
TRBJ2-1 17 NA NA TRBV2 CASSDIMGHSGYNEQFF TGTGCCAGCAGTGACATAATGGGCCATAGCGGTTACAATGAGCAGTTCTTC
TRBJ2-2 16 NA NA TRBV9 CASSESSASNTGELFF TGTGCCAGCAGCGAATCTAGCGCCTCGAACACCGGGGAGCTGTTTTTT
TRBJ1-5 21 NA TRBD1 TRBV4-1 CASSQLFTSGQGRYSNQPQHF TGCGCCAGCAGCCAATTGTTTACTTCGGGACAGGGCCGTTATAGCAATCAGCCCCAGCATTTT
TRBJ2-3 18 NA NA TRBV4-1 CASSQDGWRARKKDTQYF TGCGCCAGCAGCCAAGACGGCTGGCGGGCACGGAAGAAAGATACGCAGTATTTT
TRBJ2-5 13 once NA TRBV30 CAWSEDTRETQYF TGTGCCTGGAGTGAGGACACAAGGGAGACCCAGTACTTC
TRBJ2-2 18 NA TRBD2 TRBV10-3 CAINRAASGRKDTGELFF TGTGCCATCAACCGCGCGGCTAGCGGGAGGAAGGACACCGGGGAGCTGTTTTTT
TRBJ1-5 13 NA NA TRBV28 CASSNRRNQPQHF TGTGCCAGCAGTAACAGACGGAATCAGCCCCAGCATTTT
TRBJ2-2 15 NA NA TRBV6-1 CASSRPRGNTGELFF TGTGCCAGCAGCCGACCTAGGGGTAACACCGGGGAGCTGTTTTTT
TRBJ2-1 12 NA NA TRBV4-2 CASSQDLHEQFF TGTGCCAGCAGCCAAGATCTCCATGAGCAGTTCTTC
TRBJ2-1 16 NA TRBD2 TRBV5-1 CASSFLRSGRSNEQFF TGCGCCAGCAGCTTCCTTAGGAGCGGGAGAAGTAATGAGCAGTTCTTC
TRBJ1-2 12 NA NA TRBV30 CAWSVPGEMNAF TGTGCCTGGAGTGTACCGGGAGAAATGAACGCCTTC
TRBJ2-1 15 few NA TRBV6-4 CASRQGIRKYNEQFF TGTGCCAGCAGGCAGGGGATTAGGAAGTACAATGAGCAGTTCTTC
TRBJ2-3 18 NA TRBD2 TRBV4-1 CASSQGRTSGRWGDTQYF TGCGCCAGCAGCCAAGGGAGGACTAGCGGGAGATGGGGAGATACGCAGTATTTT
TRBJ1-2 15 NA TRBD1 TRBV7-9 CASSRTGDRNYGYTF TGTGCCAGCAGCCGTACAGGGGACAGAAACTATGGCTACACCTTC
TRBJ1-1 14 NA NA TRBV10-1 CASSESEGILVAFF TGCGCCAGCAGTGAGTCGGAGGGGATTCTCGTAGCTTTCTTT
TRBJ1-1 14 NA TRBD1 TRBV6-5 CASRGSTGGTEAFF TGTGCCAGCAGGGGTTCGACAGGGGGCACTGAAGCTTTCTTT
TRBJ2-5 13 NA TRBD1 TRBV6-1 CASSGQGEETQYF TGTGCCAGCAGTGGACAGGGAGAAGAGACCCAGTACTTC
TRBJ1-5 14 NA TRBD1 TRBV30 CAWSVSTGSQPQHF TGTGCCTGGAGTGTGTCGACAGGGTCACAGCCCCAGCATTTT
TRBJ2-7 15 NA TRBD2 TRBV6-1 CASSPQEGLANWQYF TGTGCCAGCAGTCCCCAAGAGGGACTAGCGAACTGGCAGTACTTC
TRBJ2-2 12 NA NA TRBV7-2 CASSLPFLELFF TGTGCCAGCAGCTTACCCTTTTTGGAGCTGTTTTTT
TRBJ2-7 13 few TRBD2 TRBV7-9 CASSLREYSEQYF TGTGCCAGCAGCTTGCGGGAGTATAGCGAGCAGTACTTC
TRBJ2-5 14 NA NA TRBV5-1 CASSSRRGRETQYF TGCGCCAGCAGCTCTCGGCGGGGTCGTGAGACCCAGTACTTC
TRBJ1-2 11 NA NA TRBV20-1 CSARGTHGYTF TGCAGTGCTAGAGGGACACATGGCTACACCTTC
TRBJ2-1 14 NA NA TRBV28 CASSPKRGGHEQFF TGTGCCAGCAGCCCGAAACGCGGGGGCCATGAGCAGTTCTTC
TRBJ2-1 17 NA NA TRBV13 CASSDRRGRGADNEQFF TGTGCCAGCAGCGATAGAAGGGGGCGCGGGGCCGACAATGAGCAGTTCTTC
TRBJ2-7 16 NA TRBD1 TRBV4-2 CASSQGGTGGAYEQYF TGTGCCAGCAGCCAAGGTGGGACAGGGGGTGCCTACGAGCAGTACTTC
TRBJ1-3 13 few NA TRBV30 CAWRTGYPNTIYF TGTGCCTGGAGGACGGGTTACCCAAACACCATATATTTT